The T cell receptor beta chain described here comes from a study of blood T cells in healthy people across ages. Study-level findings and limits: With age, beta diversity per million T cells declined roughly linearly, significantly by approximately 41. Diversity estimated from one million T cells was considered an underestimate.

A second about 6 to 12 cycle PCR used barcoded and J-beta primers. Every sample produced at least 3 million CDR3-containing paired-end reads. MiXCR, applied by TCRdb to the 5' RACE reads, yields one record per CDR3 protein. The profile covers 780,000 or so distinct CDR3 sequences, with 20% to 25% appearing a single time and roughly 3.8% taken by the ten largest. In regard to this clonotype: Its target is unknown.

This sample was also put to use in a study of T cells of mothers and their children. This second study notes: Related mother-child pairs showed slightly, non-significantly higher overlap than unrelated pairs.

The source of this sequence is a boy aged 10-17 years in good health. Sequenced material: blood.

The CDR3 sequence: CASSYGTSGGNEQFF. The CDR3 DNA reads as TGCGCCAGCAGCTACGGGACTAGCGGGGGGAATGAGCAGTTCTTC. The V call is TRBV4-3, the J call TRBJ2-1; 15 bases match TRBD2. CDR1 is LGHNA and CDR2 is YSLEER in the germline V gene. The V segment lost 5 bases and the J segment 7 bases; nucleotides outside the gene matches: 3. The CDR3 is 15 amino acids.